This is a list of T cell receptor beta chains from one sample in a study of vaccination and CD4 T cells after COVID-19. For these receptors, no antigen is known. TCRdb reprocessed the PCR reads with MiXCR, giving one entry per CDR3 protein. The sample lists 5,000 or so distinct CDR3 sequences; around 28% were seen once. The sequenced sample was CD4+ T cells from blood, cultured in vitro. These receptors all come from a human donor in good health. Each CDR3 is given with its conserved first and last residue. D genes are given only for firm matches. Some rows mark clone size as missing; the rest say once, few, many or name a class of expanded clone.

TRBJ1-6 TRBV7-9 NA NA TGTGCCAGCAGCCCCCGAGGGGGGTCCCTCCACTTT CASSPRGGSLHF
TRBJ2-7 TRBV7-3 TRBD2 NA TGTGCCAGCAGCCCAGCGGGGGGTCTCTACGAGCAGTACTTC CASSPAGGLYEQYF
TRBJ1-1 TRBV7-9 TRBD1 few TGTGCCAGCAGCGCGGGGACAGCCGAGAGGGCTTTCTTT CASSAGTAERAFF
TRBJ2-2 TRBV6-1 NA NA TGTGCCAGCAGCCCCCCGGCTGGGGGTACCGGGGAGCTGTTTTTT CASSPPAGGTGELFF
TRBJ1-1 TRBV9 TRBD1 NA TGTGCCAGCAGCGAGTCACAGGGGATAAACACTGAAGCTTTCTTT CASSESQGINTEAFF
TRBJ1-2 TRBV27 NA few TGTGCCAGCAGAAAGGGGAGGGTCTCTGGCTACACCTTC CASRKGRVSGYTF
TRBJ1-2 TRBV20-1 TRBD1 medium-sized TGCAGTGCGCCGAACAGGGGGCAGATAGACTATGGCTACACCTTC CSAPNRGQIDYGYTF
TRBJ2-1 TRBV20-1 NA NA TGCAGTGCTGCGGACGCGAGCTCCTACAATGAGCAGTTCTTC CSAADASSYNEQFF
TRBJ1-2 TRBV6-1 TRBD1 few TGTGCCAGCAGGGGACAGGGAATCCTCTACACCTTC CASRGQGILYTF
TRBJ2-1 TRBV20-1 NA NA TGCAGTGCCATCGACACCCGAGGGATCAATGAGCAGTTCTTC CSAIDTRGINEQFF
TRBJ2-2 TRBV20-1 NA few TGCAGTGCTAGAAGGGGGGGATCCGGGGAGCTGTTTTTT CSARRGGSGELFF
TRBJ1-6 TRBV19 TRBD1 NA TGTGCCAGCGAAGACCGACAGGGTGGGGACCTAGGTTCACCCCTCCACTTT CASEDRQGGDLGSPLHF
TRBJ1-1 TRBV12-3/TRBV12-4 NA NA TGTGCCAGCAGCCGAGGACATGCGGCCACTGAAGCTTTCTTT CASSRGHAATEAFF
TRBJ2-6 TRBV7-2 TRBD1 NA TGTGCCAGCAGCCCGGTACAGGGGCAAACCTCTGGGGCCAACGTCCTGACTTTC CASSPVQGQTSGANVLTF
TRBJ1-5 TRBV21-1 NA NA TGTGCCAGCAGCAAGCACATTAGAGGCGTGGATCAGCCCCAGCATTTT CASSKHIRGVDQPQHF
TRBJ2-1 TRBV20-1 NA NA TGCAGTGCTAGAGTTCCCAGGGGCCACAATGAGCAGTTCTTC CSARVPRGHNEQFF
TRBJ2-6 TRBV12-3/TRBV12-4 NA NA TGTGCCAGCAGGGCCTCTGGGGCCAACGTCCTGACTTTC CASRASGANVLTF
TRBJ1-2 TRBV5-8 TRBD1 NA TGTGCCAGCAGCTCCCGGGACAGATTCTATGGCTACACCTTC CASSSRDRFYGYTF
TRBJ1-5 TRBV25-1 NA NA TGTGCCAGCGGGGAGGAATGGGGAGGGCCCCAGCATTTT CASGEEWGGPQHF
TRBJ2-2 TRBV19 NA NA TGTGCCAGTAGTATAGCTTTGCTAAGGGAGCTGTTTTTT CASSIALLRELFF
TRBJ1-2 TRBV2 NA few TGTGCCAGCAGTGAAAATGGGGACGGCTACACCTTC CASSENGDGYTF
TRBJ1-2 TRBV5-1 NA NA TGCGCCAGCAGCTTGGGTAGAGACGGCTATGGCTACACCTTC CASSLGRDGYGYTF
TRBJ1-2 TRBV6-5 NA NA TGTGCCAGCAGTTACTTCGGGGGTGGCTACACCTTC CASSYFGGGYTF
TRBJ2-6 TRBV19 NA few TGTGCCAGTAGTATTAAATCCGGGGCCAACGTCCTGACTTTC CASSIKSGANVLTF
TRBJ1-6 TRBV9 NA NA TGTGCCAGCAGCCCGGGACATTTGAATTCACCCCTCCACTTT CASSPGHLNSPLHF
TRBJ2-5 TRBV2 NA once TGTGCCAGCAATACCGAAGGGGAGACCCAGTACTTC CASNTEGETQYF
TRBJ2-2 TRBV10-3 NA NA TGTGCCATCAGTGAGGGGGGAAGCTGGACCGGGGAGCTGTTTTTT CAISEGGSWTGELFF